This T cell receptor (beta chain) comes out of a study of CD8+ T cells in alopecia areata. Findings of the study overall: Lesional scalp displayed greater clonality than normal scalp, most notably in alopecia totalis/universalis.

cDNA reverse transcribed from extracted RNA served as the sequencing template. The repertoire was sequenced with immunoSEQ multiplex PCR; TCRdb's copy has only in-frame clones and lacks some. The sample includes roughly 170,000 clones, about three fifths of them seen just once. Treatment denoted: oral pan-JAK inhibitor, 5-10 mg twice daily. Researchers picked out CD4+ and CD8+ T cells from PBMCs by sorting. Concerning this clone: Its antigen is still unknown.

V lost 0 bases, J lost 6 bases, and 14 bases lay in between. The CDR3 sequence is 15 residues long. CDR1 and CDR2 from the germline V gene are MNHEY and SVGAGI. The input for sequencing was CD8+ T cells sorted from blood, taken at week 24, from a patient treated with tofacitinib. This receptor was taken from a human donor with alopecia areata. This rearrangement joins TRBV6-5 to TRBJ1-2; D may be TRBD1 (6 bases). The CDR3 sequence: CASSYSRVRGDGYTF. As DNA, the CDR3 is TGTGCCAGCAGTTACTCGAGGGTGAGGGGGGATGGCTACACCTTC.